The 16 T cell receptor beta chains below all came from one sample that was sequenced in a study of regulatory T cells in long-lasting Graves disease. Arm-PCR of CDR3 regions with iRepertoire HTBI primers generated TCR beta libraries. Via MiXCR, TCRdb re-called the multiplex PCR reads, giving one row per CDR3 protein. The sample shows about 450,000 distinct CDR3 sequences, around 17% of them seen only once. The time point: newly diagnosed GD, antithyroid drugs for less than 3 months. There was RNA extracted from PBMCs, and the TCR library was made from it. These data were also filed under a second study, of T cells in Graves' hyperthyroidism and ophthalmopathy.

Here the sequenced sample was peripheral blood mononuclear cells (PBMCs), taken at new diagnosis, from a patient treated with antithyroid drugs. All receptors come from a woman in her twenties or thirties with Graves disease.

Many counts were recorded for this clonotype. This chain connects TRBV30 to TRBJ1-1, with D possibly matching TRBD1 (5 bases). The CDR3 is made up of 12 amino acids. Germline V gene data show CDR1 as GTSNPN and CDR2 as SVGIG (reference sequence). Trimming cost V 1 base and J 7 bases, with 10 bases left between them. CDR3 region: CAWSDGGNEAFF. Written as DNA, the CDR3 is TGTGCCTGGAGTGATGGGGGAAATGAAGCTTTCTTT. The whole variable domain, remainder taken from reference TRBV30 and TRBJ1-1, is SQTIHQWPATLVQPVGSPLSLECTVEGTSNPNLYWYRQAAGRGLQLLFYSVGIGQISSEVPQNLSASRPQDRQFILSSKKLLLSDSGFYLCAWSDGGNEAFFGQGTRLTVV.

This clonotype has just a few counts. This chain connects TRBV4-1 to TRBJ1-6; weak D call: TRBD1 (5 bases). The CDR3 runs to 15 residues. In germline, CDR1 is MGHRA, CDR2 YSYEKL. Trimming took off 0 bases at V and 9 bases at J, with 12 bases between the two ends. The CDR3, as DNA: TGCGCCAGCAGCCAAGATCGGGGCGGTCGTTCACCCCTCCACTTT. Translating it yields CASSQDRGGRSPLHF.

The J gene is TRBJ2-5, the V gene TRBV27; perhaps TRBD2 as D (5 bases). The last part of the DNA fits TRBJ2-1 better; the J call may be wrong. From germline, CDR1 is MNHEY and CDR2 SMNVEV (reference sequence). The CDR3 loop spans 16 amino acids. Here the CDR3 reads CAGTSGIGEEYNEQFF. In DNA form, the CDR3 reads TGTGCCGGCACCTCGGGAATCGGGGAAGAGTACAATGAGCAGTTCTTC.

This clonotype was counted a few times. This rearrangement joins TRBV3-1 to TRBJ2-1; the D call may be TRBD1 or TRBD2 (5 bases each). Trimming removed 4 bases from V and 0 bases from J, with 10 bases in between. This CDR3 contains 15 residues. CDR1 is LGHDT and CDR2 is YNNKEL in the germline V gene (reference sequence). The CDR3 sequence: CASSRDLSSYNEQFF. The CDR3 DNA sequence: TGTGCCAGCAGCCGGGACCTAAGCTCCTACAATGAGCAGTTCTTC.

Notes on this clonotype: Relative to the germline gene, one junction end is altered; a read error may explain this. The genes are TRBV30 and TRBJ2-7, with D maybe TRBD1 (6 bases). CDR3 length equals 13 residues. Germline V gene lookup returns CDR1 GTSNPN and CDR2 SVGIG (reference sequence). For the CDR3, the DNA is TGTGTCTGGGCCTCAGGGGTCGAATACGAGCAGTACTTC. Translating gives CVWASGVEYEQYF. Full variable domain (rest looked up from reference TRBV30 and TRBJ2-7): SQTIHQWPATLVQPVGSPLSLECTVEGTSNPNLYWYRQAAGRGLQLLFYSVGIGQISSEVPQNLSASRPQDRQFILSSKKLLLSDSGFYLCVWASGVEYEQYFGPGTRLTVT.

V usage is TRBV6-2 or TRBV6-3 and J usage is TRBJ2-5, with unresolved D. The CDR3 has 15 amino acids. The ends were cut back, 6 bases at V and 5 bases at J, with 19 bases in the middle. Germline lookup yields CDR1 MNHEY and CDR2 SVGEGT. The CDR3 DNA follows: TGTGCCAGCAGCCCCCCTGGAAGGGCGGCGGAGACCCAGTACTTC. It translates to CASSPPGRAAETQYF.

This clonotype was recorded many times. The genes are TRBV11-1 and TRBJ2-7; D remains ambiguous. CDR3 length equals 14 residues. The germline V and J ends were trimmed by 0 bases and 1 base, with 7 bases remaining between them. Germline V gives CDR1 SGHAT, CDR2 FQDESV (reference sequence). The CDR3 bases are TGTGCCAGCAGCTTAGCATTGGATTCCTACGAGCAGTACTTC. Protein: CASSLALDSYEQYF. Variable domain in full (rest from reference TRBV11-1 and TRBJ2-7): EAEVAQSPRYKITEKSQAVAFWCDPISGHATLYWYRQILGQGPELLVQFQDESVVDDSQLPKDRFSAERLKGVDSTLKIQPAELGDSAMYLCASSLALDSYEQYFGPGTRLTVT.

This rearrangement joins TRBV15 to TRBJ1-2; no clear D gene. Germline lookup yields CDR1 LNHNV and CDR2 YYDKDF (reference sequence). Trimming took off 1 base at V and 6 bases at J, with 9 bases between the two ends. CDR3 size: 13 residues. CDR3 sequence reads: CATSRVHKNGYTF. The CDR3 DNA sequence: TGTGCCACCAGCAGAGTTCACAAGAATGGCTACACCTTC. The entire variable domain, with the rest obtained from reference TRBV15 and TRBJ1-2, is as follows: DAMVIQNPRYQVTQFGKPVTLSCSQTLNHNVMYWYQQKSSQAPKLLFHYYDKDFNNEADTPDNFQSRRPNTSFCFLDIRSPGLGDTAMYLCATSRVHKNGYTFGSGTRLTVV.

The CDR3 coding sequence is TGCGCCAGCAGCTCTCGCGGGGGGGACAGGGGTGGGGATGAGCAGTTCTTC. Translating it yields CASSSRGGDRGGDEQFF. This chain uses TRBV5-1 with TRBJ2-1; D is perhaps TRBD1 (10 bases). The germline V gene has CDR1 SGHRS and CDR2 YFSETQ. Trimming removed 3 bases from V and 8 bases from J, with 24 bases in between. CDR3 length: 17 amino acids.

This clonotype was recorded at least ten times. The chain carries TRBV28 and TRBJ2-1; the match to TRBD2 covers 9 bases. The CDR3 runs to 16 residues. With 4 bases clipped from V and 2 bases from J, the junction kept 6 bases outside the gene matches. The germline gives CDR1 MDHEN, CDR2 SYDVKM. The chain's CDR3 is CASSSPREGPYNEQFF. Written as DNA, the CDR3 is TGTGCCAGCAGTTCGCCGCGGGAGGGCCCCTACAATGAGCAGTTCTTC.

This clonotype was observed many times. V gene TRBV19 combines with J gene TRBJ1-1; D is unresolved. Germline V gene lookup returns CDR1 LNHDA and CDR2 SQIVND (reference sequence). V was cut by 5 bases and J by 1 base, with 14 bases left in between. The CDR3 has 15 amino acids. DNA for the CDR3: TGTGCCAGTAGTGCCCGACGCTCAGGGAACACTGAAGCTTTCTTT. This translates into CASSARRSGNTEAFF.

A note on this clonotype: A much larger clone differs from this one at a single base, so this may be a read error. The CDR3 sequence is CASGRNRDEQYF. CDR3 in DNA: TGTGCCAGCGGCCGGAACAGGGACGAGCAGTACTTC. This chain uses TRBV11-2 with TRBJ2-7, with TRBD1 as a possible D gene (6 bases). Per germline, CDR1 SGHAT and CDR2 FQNNGV. This CDR3 is built from 12 residues. V was clipped by 8 bases and J by 5 bases, with 13 bases between them.

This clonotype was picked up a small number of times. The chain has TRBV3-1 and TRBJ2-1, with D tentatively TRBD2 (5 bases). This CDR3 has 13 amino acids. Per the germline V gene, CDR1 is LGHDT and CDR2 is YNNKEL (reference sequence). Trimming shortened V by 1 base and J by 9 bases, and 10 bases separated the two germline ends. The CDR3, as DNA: TGTGCCAGCAGCCAAGGATCTAGCACTGAGCAGTTCTTC. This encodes CASSQGSSTEQFF.

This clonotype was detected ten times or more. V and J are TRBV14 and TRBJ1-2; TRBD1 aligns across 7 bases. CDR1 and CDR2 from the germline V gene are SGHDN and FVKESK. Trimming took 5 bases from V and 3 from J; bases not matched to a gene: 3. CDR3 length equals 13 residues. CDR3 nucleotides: TGTGCCAGCAGCGAAGGGGGCTACTATGGCTACACCTTC. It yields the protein CASSEGGYYGYTF.

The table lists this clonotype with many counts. In DNA form, the CDR3 reads TGTGCCAGCAGTTTATTTCCGCCTAGCCCTTTGATGAGCTCCTACAATGAGCAGTTCTTC. It codes for CASSLFPPSPLMSSYNEQFF. This sequence joins TRBV28 and TRBJ2-1, with a weak D call TRBD2 (5 bases). V was trimmed by 1 base and J by 0 bases, leaving 22 bases between them. The CDR3 extends over 20 amino acids. Germline V gene lookup returns CDR1 MDHEN and CDR2 SYDVKM.

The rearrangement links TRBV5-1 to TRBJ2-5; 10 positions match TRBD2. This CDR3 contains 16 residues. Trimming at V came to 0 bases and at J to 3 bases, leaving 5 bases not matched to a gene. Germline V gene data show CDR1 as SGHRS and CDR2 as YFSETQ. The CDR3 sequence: CASSLVSGRKKETQYF. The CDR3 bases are TGCGCCAGCAGCTTGGTTAGCGGGAGGAAAAAAGAGACCCAGTACTTC.